A single sample gave rise to the 17 T cell receptor beta chains below, sequenced in a study of tumor-infiltrating lymphocytes in primary liver carcinoma. Taking about 17-31 mg of unsorted bulk tissue, the authors co-extracted RNA and DNA. Total RNA amounting to 500 ng was the source from which TCR beta cDNA was made with a constant-region primer. Three rounds of nested multiplex PCR with slightly modified ARM-PCR produced TCR beta libraries. The first two PCR rounds used TRBV1-TRBV30 primers with a Cbeta primer, nine to eleven cycles each. Via MiXCR, TCRdb re-called the multiplex PCR reads, giving one row per CDR3 protein. The repertoire consists of more than 45,000 distinct CDR3 sequences, with 60% to 80% occurring once and the leading ten covering roughly a quarter. The sample consisted of liver tumor tissue from sampling region 5. Subset in this sample: tumor region T5, tumor centre. These receptors all stem from a man in his forties with primary liver carcinoma and hepatitis B virus infection.

This clonotype has only a few counts. Compared with germline, one end of the junction differs, possibly owing to a read error. The chain joins TRBV4-2 to TRBJ1-3, with D unresolved. Per germline, CDR1 LGHNA and CDR2 YNFKEQ. This CDR3 has 15 amino acids. The CDR3 protein is CASSHLQETGNTIYF. The CDR3 DNA reads TGTGCTAGCAGCCACCTCCAGGAGACAGGAAACACCATATATTTT.

This clonotype came up many times. The genes are TRBV20-1 and TRBJ2-7; maybe TRBD1 (6 bases). Germline CDR1 reads DFQATT; CDR2 reads SNEGSKA (reference sequence). The CDR3 runs to 14 residues. V was cut by 0 bases and J by 3 bases, with 12 bases left in between. CDR3 in DNA: TGCAGTGCTAGAGATCTAACAGGGCACTACGAGCAGTACTTC. This sequence encodes CSARDLTGHYEQYF.

Of note for this clonotype: The junction differs from germline at one of its ends, possibly a read error. This chain connects TRBV5-1 to TRBJ1-3, with a weak D call TRBD1 (5 bases). This CDR3 is 17 amino acids long. Germline-derived CDR1 and CDR2 are SGHRS and YFSETQ. In DNA, the CDR3 is TGCGCCAGCAGCTTGGAGAGCCAGAGGGGAGCAGGAAACAACATATATTTT. It codes for CASSLESQRGAGNNIYF.

As to this clonotype: The junction and the germline gene differ at one end; a read error may be behind it. V usage is TRBV7-8 and J usage is TRBJ2-3; D may be TRBD1 (6 bases). The J call may be incorrect, as the DNA end agrees better with TRBJ1-5. From germline, CDR1 is SGHVS and CDR2 FQNEAQ. This CDR3 contains 15 residues. The CDR3 bases are TGTGCCAGTAGCTTAGCCGGGGGGTGGACAGATACGCAGCATTTT. It codes for CASSLAGGWTDTQHF.

As for this clonotype: The junction differs from germline at one of its ends, possibly a read error. J is TRBJ2-3 and V is TRBV11-3; D not resolved. This CDR3 contains 13 residues. CDR1 is SGHNT, CDR2 YENEEA, per germline. This CDR3 is CASGLAHGDTQYF. CDR3 nucleotide sequence: TGTGCCAGCGGCTTAGCCCACGGAGATACTCAGTATTTT. The full variable domain, rest sourced from reference TRBV11-3 and TRBJ2-3, is EAGVVQSPRYKIIEKKQPVAFWCNPISGHNTLYWYLQNLGQGPELLIRYENEEAVDDSQLPKDRFSAERLKGVDSTLKIQPAELGDSAVYLCASGLAHGDTQYFGPGTRLTVL.

In the case of this clonotype: One junction end disagrees with the germline gene, perhaps due to a read error. The V and J genes are TRBV29-1 and TRBJ1-2; D might be TRBD1 (6 bases). CDR1 and CDR2 (germline): SQVTM, ANQGSEA. The CDR3 loop spans 14 amino acids. The DNA of the CDR3 is TGCACTGTCAAGTTTGGACAGTCGATCTATGGCCACACCTTC. As protein: CTVKFGQSIYGHTF.

The CDR3 DNA sequence: TGTGCCAGTGGCTCATCCCGGGACTCCTTCTACGAGCAGTACTTC. Translation gives CASGSSRDSFYEQYF. The rearrangement links TRBV11-1 to TRBJ2-7; D possibly corresponds to TRBD2 (6 bases). The CDR3 has 15 amino acids. In germline, CDR1 is SGHAT, CDR2 FQDESV (reference sequence). Trimming took 9 bases from V and 3 from J, leaving 21 bases between them.

This clonotype was found once. V is TRBV11-2 and J is TRBJ2-1; D might be TRBD1 (6 bases). Between the trimmed V and J ends, which lost 7 bases and 13 bases, there was a span of 14 bases. The CDR3 contains 11 residues. Germline CDR1 is SGHAT and CDR2 is FQNNGV. The CDR3 nucleotides read TGTGCCAGCAACTTTTACAGGGAACAGTTCTTC. Translated: CASNFYREQFF.

As to this clonotype: One junction end does not reproduce the germline sequence, and a read error may be involved. In DNA, the CDR3 is TGTGCCAGCAGTGCCATGGATGAGCAATACTTC. It encodes CASSAMDEQYF. The genes are TRBV2 and TRBJ2-7; D is uncertain. This CDR3 is built from 11 residues. CDR1 is SNHLY and CDR2 is FYNNEI in the germline V gene.

In the case of this clonotype: The CDR3 does not end in the conserved phenylalanine or tryptophan, so this is likely a read error. CDR3 nucleotide sequence: TGTGCCAGCAGTTACTCGACGTCAGGGATCTCTAAAAACATTCAGTACTTG. It is translated as CASSYSTSGISKNIQYL. The rearrangement uses TRBV6-6 and TRBJ2-4; TRBD1 might be the D (5 bases). V was shortened by 0 bases and J by 4 bases, with 16 bases between the two germline ends. CDR1 is MNHNY and CDR2 is SVGAGI in the germline V gene (reference sequence). There are 17 residues in the CDR3.

On this clonotype: A much larger clone is a single base away; this may be a read error. This chain joins TRBV7-2 and TRBJ2-5; D is uncertain. Germline lookup yields CDR1 SGHTA and CDR2 FQGNSA. The CDR3 has 15 residues. DNA of the CDR3: TGTGCCAGAAGCTTAGTAGGCAGCCTCCAAGAGACCCAGTACTTC. This encodes CARSLVGSLQETQYF.

On this clonotype: A read error is likely, as this CDR3 ends without the conserved phenylalanine or tryptophan. The chain employs TRBV6-6 and TRBJ1-1; TRBD1 matches at 7 bases. CDR3 length: 13 amino acids. Germline CDR1 reads MNHNY; CDR2 reads SVGAGI (reference sequence). The junction had 6 bases not matched to a gene; V was cut back by 6 bases and J by 5 bases. CDR3 amino acids: CASSTGVITEAFS. The CDR3 bases are TGTGCCAGCAGCACAGGGGTGATTACTGAAGCTTTCTCT.

The sample holds one count of this clonotype. Its ends do not fully match the called genes, so a read error is possible. This chain links TRBV6-1 with TRBJ1-5, with 9 bases matching TRBD1. Per germline, CDR1 MNHNS and CDR2 SASEGT. The CDR3 consists of 15 residues. CDR3 nucleotide sequence: TGTGCCAGCAGTGTGGACAGGGGCTGGAATCAACCCCGGCATTTT. Encoded protein: CASSVDRGWNQPRHF.

Notes on this clonotype: A read error may be the cause here, since a much bigger clone is one base away. CDR3 nucleotides: TGTGCCAGCAGCTTAGTGAGTAGTAATGCTGCCTGCGAGCAGTACTTC. Translation: CASSLVSSNAACEQYF. This chain connects TRBV7-8 to TRBJ2-7; unclear D gene. Germline V gene sequence: CDR1 SGHVS, CDR2 FQNEAQ. V lost 1 base and J 6 bases, leaving 19 bases between the germline ends. CDR3 length: 16 amino acids. Supplemented by reference TRBV7-8 and TRBJ2-7, the full variable domain reads GAGVSQSPRYKVAKRGQDVALRCDPISGHVSLFWYQQALGQGPEFLTYFQNEAQLDKSGLPSDRFFAERPEGSVSTLKIQRTQQEDSAVYLCASSLVSSNAACEQYFGPGTRLTVT.

In the case of this clonotype: At one of its ends the junction is not consistent with the germline gene, which may arise from a read error. The chain is built from TRBV11-1 and TRBJ2-1; maybe TRBD2 (7 bases). Per the germline V gene, CDR1 is SGHAT and CDR2 is FQDESV (reference sequence). There are 16 residues in the CDR3. CDR3 in amino acids: CASSLGRGLAVNEQLF. CDR3 nucleotide sequence: TGTGCCAGCAGCTTAGGCAGGGGTCTAGCGGTTAATGAGCAGTTATTC.

This clonotype was observed at least ten times. The chain joins TRBV30 to TRBJ2-5, with a possible D match to TRBD2 (5 bases). V was pared by 7 bases and J by 5 bases, with 14 bases between. Germline CDR1 GTSNPN, CDR2 SVGIG (reference sequence). This CDR3 has 12 amino acids. The CDR3 DNA reads TGTGCCTCACTAGGAGTACGCGAGACCCAGTACTTC. Translation gives CASLGVRETQYF.

Of note for this clonotype: This may come from a read error, since a much larger clone is one base off. The CDR3 DNA sequence: TGTGCCAGCATCTGGGGGACAGGGGTCTACGAGCAGTACTTC. Translating it yields CASIWGTGVYEQYF. The rearrangement links TRBV12-3 or TRBV12-4 to TRBJ2-7; TRBD1 matches at 10 bases. The CDR3 is 14 amino acids. Trimming at V came to 7 bases and at J to 3 bases, leaving 6 bases not matched to a gene.